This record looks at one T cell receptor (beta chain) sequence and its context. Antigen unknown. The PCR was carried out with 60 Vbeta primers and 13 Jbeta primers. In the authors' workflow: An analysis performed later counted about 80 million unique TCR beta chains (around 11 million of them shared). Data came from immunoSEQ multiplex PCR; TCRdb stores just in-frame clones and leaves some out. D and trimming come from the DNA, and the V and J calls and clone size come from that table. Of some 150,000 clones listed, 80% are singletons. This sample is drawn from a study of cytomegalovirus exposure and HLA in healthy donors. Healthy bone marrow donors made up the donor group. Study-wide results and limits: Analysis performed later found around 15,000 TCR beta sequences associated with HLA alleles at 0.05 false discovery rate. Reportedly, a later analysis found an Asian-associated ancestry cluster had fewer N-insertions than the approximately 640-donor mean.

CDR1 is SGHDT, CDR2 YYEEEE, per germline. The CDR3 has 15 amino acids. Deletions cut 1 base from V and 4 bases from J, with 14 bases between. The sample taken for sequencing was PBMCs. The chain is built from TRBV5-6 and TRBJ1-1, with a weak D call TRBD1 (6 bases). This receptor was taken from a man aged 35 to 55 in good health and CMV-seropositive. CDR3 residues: CASSLFQGTITEAFF. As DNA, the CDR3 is TGTGCCAGCAGCTTGTTTCAGGGGACCATCACTGAAGCTTTCTTT.